Detailed here is one T cell receptor (beta chain). What this receptor recognizes is not known. Base qualities are not at hand, and no much larger clone is one base apart. The library was generated by multiplex PCR. The listed sequencing device is Illumina HiSeq 4000. CDR3 regions were amplified by Arm-PCR with iRepertoire HTBI primers to construct TCR beta libraries. Gel purification was performed on PCR products prior to sequencing. Turning to the authors' computational methods: A total of roughly 65 TRBV and approximately 13 TRBJ segments were identified across samples and were used for gene usage analysis of CDR3 amino acid clonotypes. Filtered high-quality paired reads were merged into contigs using COPE and FqMerger. Contigs were aligned with BLAST to IMGT TRBV, TRBD and TRBJ reference genes, and CDR3 was defined per IMGT. Any clonotype with a frequency above 0.1% was classified as a highly expanded clone. Shannon entropy served as the measure of repertoire diversity, while the Gini coefficient captured V-J evenness. A clonotype found in more than one individual was treated as public. TCRdb reran the public reads through fastp at Q25 and MiXCR, keeping productive beta chains. One record per CDR3 amino acid sequence lists the most common genes and DNA. The V and J calls come from TCRdb's annotation, not from the publication. The table for this sample lists about 610,000 distinct CDR3 sequences; more than 15% of them were counted only once. The ten top clones hold approximately 12% of the sample.

In light of the paper, this sample's time point label describes: newly diagnosed GD, antithyroid drugs for less than 3 months. For both TCR sequencing and RNA sequencing, RNA was extracted from PBMCs using TRIzol. The diagnosis of Graves' disease followed American Thyroid Association guidelines. Patients were recruited from an endocrinology department in Xi'an, China. Each patient gave 7.5 to 10 milliliters of peripheral blood, collected in an EDTA anticoagulant tube. PBMCs were isolated by Ficoll Paque Plus density gradient separation without further T cell sorting. An Agilent 2100 Bioanalyzer and agarose gel were used to check RNA quality, and a NanoDrop 2000 was used to measure RNA concentration. Taken from cysteine to phenylalanine, the CDR3 has 16 residues. Only the CDR3 DNA stays, 48 bases, in frame from base 1. The germline V and J ends show losses of 4 bases and 6 bases respectively, and no gene match explains 8 bases of the junction. CDR1 is given as SGDLS and CDR2 as YYNGEE, both from the germline V gene.

This sample was included in a study of regulatory T cells in long-lasting Graves disease (dated by TCRdb to about 2021). Some background on the complete study: Newly diagnosed Graves' disease patients had taken antithyroid drugs for less than 3 months. The study was conducted in China and was registered as a clinical trial. Patients with persistent Graves' disease were compared with patients with newly diagnosed Graves' disease using TCR sequencing and RNA sequencing of peripheral blood. A total of about 33 samples underwent TCR sequencing, from some 13 patients with persistent Graves' disease and 20 or so patients with newly diagnosed Graves' disease. Overall results and qualifications from the work: Lower TCR Shannon entropy and fewer highly expanded clones were observed in persistent Graves' disease patients than in newly diagnosed patients, which suggested clonal expansion. Peripheral blood alone was examined, since thyroid tissue, which constituted the primary lesion, could not be accessed. TRBV28, TRBJ1-2 and TRBJ2-5 were preferentially used in persistent disease, while TRBV20-1 and TRBJ2-1 were favored in newly diagnosed disease. Only the TCR beta chain was sequenced and analyzed. The small sample size was acknowledged by the authors as a limitation that may reduce accuracy. More public clonotypes were shared among persistent patients (roughly 2,900) than among newly diagnosed patients (over 900).

The sample was also linked to a second study, of T cells in Graves' hyperthyroidism and ophthalmopathy. As that second paper reports: Graves' hyperthyroidism was defined as stable when no progression to ophthalmopathy occurred over 18 months of follow-up. Hyperthyroidism patients were aged 18 to 65 years and newly diagnosed, with disease duration of less than 2 months. The study excluded patients with uncontrolled infections, other autoimmune diseases, pregnancy or lactation. Diagnoses were established on the basis of clinical symptoms, serum thyroxine and TRAb, thyroid ultrasound, and orbital computed tomography. For the first round of RT-PCR on the TCR CDR3, the HTBI primer set was used together with the Qiagen OneStep RT-PCR kit. Most expanded thyroid clonotypes (frequency above 0.001) were also detected in blood, suggesting blood repertoires may reflect thyroid immune responses. In cross-validation, a model built on a 13 V-J signature told ophthalmopathy apart from stable hyperthyroidism with approximately 90% sensitivity and about 81% specificity, and in testing the same model reached 80%/75%. During validation, the model predicted progression to ophthalmopathy a median of around six months ahead of onset, with 60% to 71% sensitivity and around 72% specificity. To identify distinguishing TCR V-J signatures, a discovery cohort of 100 patients was used, comprising 40 to 45 with Graves' ophthalmopathy and around 57 with stable Graves' hyperthyroidism. Prospective prediction of ophthalmopathy was tested in an independent validation cohort consisting of roughly 19 hyperthyroidism patients and approximately 16 patients who later progressed to ophthalmopathy. The 95 to 100 discovery patients were divided at random into training and test sets in a 7:3 ratio. In several Graves' hyperthyroidism patients, the study also compared T-cell repertoires from thyroid tissue with T-cell repertoires from blood. After sampling, hyperthyroidism patients received methimazole starting at 30 mg daily, and ophthalmopathy patients received high-dose intravenous methylprednisolone. Libraries were constructed in a second round of multiplex PCR, after which size selection and purification were performed. Paired-end sequencing of the libraries was performed with 100 bp reads on an Illumina HiSeq2000. SOAPnuke was used to process the raw data, throwing out any read that contained adapters or uncalled bases, had a mean Phred below 15, or lacked an exact constant-primer or identifier match. COPE v1.2.5 was used to merge the high-quality paired reads, and each unique nucleotide sequence was defined as a clonotype. MiTCR v1.1 was used to align the clonotypes against IMGT TRBV, TRBD and TRBJ reference segments. Only V-J combinations with frequency above 0.0001, covering 99.2% of repertoires, were analysed. The TCS score was defined as F50 (clonal expansion) divided by E x V (chaos), with BLOSUM62-based TCRdist calculated between CDR3 peptides within each V-J. Welch's t-statistics and random forest reduced 500 to 550 V-J features to 13, which were used in a naive Bayes classifier (R e1071). No statistical method was used to fix the sample size in advance, and group allocation was not hidden from the investigators. TCR Vbeta CDR3 sequencing of 135 peripheral blood samples (43 ophthalmopathy, about 75 hyperthyroidism and around 17 progressor patients) is reported in the paper.

This sample comprised peripheral blood mononuclear cells (PBMCs), obtained at new diagnosis, from a patient treated with antithyroid drugs. The chain is made from TRBV9 and TRBJ2-3, and 13 bases in between align with TRBD2. The clonotype was recovered from a man aged 18 to 30 with Graves disease. Donor details come from another sample of the same person, matched by shared clones. The CDR3 sequence is CASSPTSGRVRDTQYF. The DNA sequence follows: TGTGCCAGCAGCCCCACTAGCGGGAGGGTTAGGGATACGCAGTATTTT.